This entry is about one T cell receptor (beta chain). The CDR3 consists of 14 residues. Germline CDR1 reads SGHTA; CDR2 reads FQGNSA. V lost 3 bases and J lost 6; bases outside the gene matches: 6. The data belong to a study of shared clonotypes between healthy human individuals. Study information: Aged between 18 and 49, the donors were a couple of women and a few men. Per donor, three plates held CD4 naive cells, three held CD4 memory, two held CD8 naive and one held CD8 memory.

The investigators split CD4+ cells into a CD45RA+ naive subset and a CD45RA-negative memory subset. The table came from immunoSEQ multiplex PCR; TCRdb's copy has only in-frame clones and leaves some out. The table has about 1.4 million clones, more than 95% seen once; the top ten hold more than 0.9%. This rearrangement joins TRBV7-2 to TRBJ2-7; 9 bases are shared with TRBD2. Material for sequencing was naive CD4+ T cells sorted from blood. Documented subset: CD45RA+ positively selected. This clonotype was obtained from a man in his thirties or forties in good health. CDR3: CASSLVAGVGEQYF. DNA for the CDR3: TGTGCCAGCAGCTTGGTAGCGGGAGTGGGCGAGCAGTACTTC.